The sequence of this T cell receptor (beta chain) was determined in a study of shared clonotypes between healthy human individuals. Data came from immunoSEQ multiplex PCR; TCRdb stores just in-frame clones and leaves some out. Of 2 million to 3 million clones in the sample, roughly 93% were seen once. This clonotype was obtained from a man in his late teens or twenties in good health. Some clones in this sample may be carry-over from other donors' samples. The sample consisted of naive CD4+ T cells from PBMCs. Described subset: CD45RA+ positively selected.

In DNA form, the CDR3 reads TGTGCCAGCACCGACGGGACAGGGGCGAGCTATGGCTACACCTTC. Amino acid sequence: CASTDGTGASYGYTF. The chain has TRBV6-5 and TRBJ1-2, with TRBD1 identical over 10 bases. Trimming removed 7 bases from V and 4 bases from J; junction bases left unmatched: 9. The CDR3 runs 15 residues. Germline assignment: CDR1 MNHEY and CDR2 SVGAGI.